These 12 T cell receptor beta chains were all obtained from the same sample, sequenced in a study of Ad26.COV2.S vaccination and SARS-CoV-2 variants. Only in-frame clones appear in the TCRdb table, and some are missing; sequencing was by immunoSEQ multiplex PCR. Here the sample spans about 680,000 clones, around 92% being singletons. This sample's treatment: 15 to 20 received Ad26.COV2.S at low or high dose, single or two shots; about 5 received placebo; per-sample allocation not given. Each sample was drawn 63 days after the first injection (of vaccine or placebo). Specimen: peripheral blood, collected in a trial of Ad26.COV2.S vaccine versus placebo. These receptors all stem from a person aged 18-65 years who received the Ad26.COV2.S COVID-19 vaccine or a placebo.

The chain joins TRBV7-2 to TRBJ2-1; 7 nucleotides match TRBD2. Unmatched junction bases numbered 3, after V lost 3 bases and J lost 4 bases. Germline V CDR1 and CDR2: SGHTA, FQGNSA. This CDR3 is built from 14 residues. This chain's CDR3 is CASSFQRGYNEQFF. As DNA, the CDR3 is TGTGCCAGCAGCTTTCAGCGGGGTTACAATGAGCAGTTCTTC.

In this sample, this clone turned up once. V is TRBV15 and J is TRBJ2-7, with TRBD2 identical over 11 bases. Germline-derived CDR1 and CDR2 are LNHNV and YYDKDF (reference sequence). V dropped 1 base and J dropped 6; count of bases not matched to a gene: 5. The CDR3 runs to 15 residues. The CDR3 bases are TGTGCCACCAGCAGAGCTACTAGCGGGAGTGCCGAGCAGTACTTC. It yields the protein CATSRATSGSAEQYF.

This clone showed up just a few times. This chain connects TRBV27 to TRBJ2-7; 7 bases map to TRBD1. This CDR3 has 15 residues. V shed 7 bases and J 6 bases; nucleotides not matched to a gene: 15. CDR1 and CDR2 (germline): MNHEY, SMNVEV (reference sequence). The DNA for the CDR3 is TGTGCCAGCAAAGTTATCGAGACAGGGATTGGCGAGCAGTACTTC. Protein sequence: CASKVIETGIGEQYF.

The chain joins TRBV6-1 to TRBJ1-5, with 10 bases that match TRBD1. V shed 2 bases and J 9 bases; nucleotides not matched to a gene: 4. The CDR3 runs 14 residues. Germline values: CDR1 MNHNS, CDR2 SASEGT. The CDR3 DNA follows: TGTGCCAGCAGTGAAAAGACAGGGGGCCCGCCCCAGCATTTT. This encodes CASSEKTGGPPQHF.

This chain joins TRBV15 and TRBJ2-3; 9 bases line up with TRBD1. V lost 4 bases, J lost 5 bases, and 4 bases stayed unmatched. CDR3 length: 14 amino acids. Germline V CDR1 and CDR2: LNHNV, YYDKDF (reference sequence). The CDR3 loop is CATSTRTGVDTQYF. CDR3 nucleotides: TGTGCCACCAGCACCCGGACAGGGGTAGATACGCAGTATTTT.

V is TRBV6-6 and J is TRBJ2-5; no definite D call. V lost 5 bases to trimming and J lost 3 bases, with 10 bases between them. This CDR3 is built from 13 residues. Germline V lookup: CDR1 MNHNY, CDR2 SVGAGI (reference sequence). The CDR3 DNA sequence: TGTGCCAGCAGTAAACGGACCAAAGAGACCCAGTACTTC. It specifies CASSKRTKETQYF.

The chain carries TRBV7-3 and TRBJ2-7, with TRBD2 matching over 8 bases. Germline V gene data show CDR1 as SGHTA and CDR2 as FQGTGA. J lost 2 bases, V lost 0 bases, and 9 bases had no gene match. The CDR3 covers 17 residues. The DNA for the CDR3 is TGTGCCAGCAGCTTAACTGGCGGGGGGCCGGGAGCCTACGAGCAGTACTTC. This sequence encodes CASSLTGGGPGAYEQYF.

The V gene is TRBV15, the J gene TRBJ1-6; D is uncertain. Looked up from germline, CDR1 is LNHNV and CDR2 is YYDKDF (reference sequence). V gave up 4 bases and J gave up 7 bases, with 14 bases separating them. The CDR3 is made up of 15 amino acids. The CDR3: CATSKRTEENSPLHF. Written as DNA, the CDR3 is TGTGCCACCAGCAAACGGACGGAGGAGAATTCACCCCTCCACTTT. Full variable domain (remainder filled in from reference TRBV15 and TRBJ1-6): DAMVIQNPRYQVTQFGKPVTLSCSQTLNHNVMYWYQQKSSQAPKLLFHYYDKDFNNEADTPDNFQSRRPNTSFCFLDIRSPGLGDTAMYLCATSKRTEENSPLHFGNGTRLTVT.

This clone appeared a single time. The sample holds other DNA sequences that translate to the same CDR3. V usage is TRBV11-2 and J usage is TRBJ2-6, with D uncertain. Germline V gives CDR1 SGHAT, CDR2 FQNNGV. Trimming cost V 0 bases and J 0 bases, with 3 bases left between them. CDR3 length equals 15 residues. This CDR3 is CASSLDSSGANVLTF. Here the CDR3 DNA reads TGTGCCAGCAGCTTAGATTCCTCTGGGGCCAACGTCCTGACTTTC.

The V call is TRBV3-1 (or the pseudogene TRBV3-2), the J call TRBJ2-7; 11 positions agree with TRBD1. Germline values: CDR1 LGHDT, CDR2 YNNKEL (reference sequence). CDR3 length: 13 residues. V lost 6 bases to trimming and J lost 7 bases; unmatched junction nucleotides: 5. CDR3 region: CASSRTGGSEQYF. DNA for the CDR3: TGTGCCAGCAGTCGGACAGGGGGCAGTGAGCAGTACTTC.

V gene TRBV29-1 combines with J gene TRBJ2-3; D unresolved. Germline V CDR1 and CDR2: SQVTM, ANQGSEA. Deletions cut 4 bases from V and 3 bases from J, with 14 bases between. CDR3 size: 14 residues. The CDR3 bases are TGCAGCGTTGGACCCTGGGGTAGGACAGATACGCAGTATTTT. Protein: CSVGPWGRTDTQYF.

This rearrangement joins TRBV18 to TRBJ2-1, with 10 nucleotides matching TRBD2. The CDR3 is 15 residues long. CDR1 and CDR2 (germline): KGHSH, LQKENI. The trim removed 6 bases at V and 5 bases at J, leaving 7 bases unmatched. CDR3 bases: TGTGCCAGCTCTCCTAGCGGGAGTGGGCACAATGAGCAGTTCTTC. It yields the protein CASSPSGSGHNEQFF.